This T cell receptor (beta chain) was retrieved from a study of shared clonotypes between healthy human individuals. Every immunoSEQ plate was one replicate of a subset's evenly spread DNA. Profiled with immunoSEQ multiplex PCR; TCRdb holds only in-frame clones, not every one. The table has about 1 million clones, about 84% seen once. V lost 7 bases and J 2 bases, leaving 12 bases between the germline ends. The V gene's germline CDR1 is SGHTA and CDR2 FQGNSA. This CDR3 spans 13 amino acids. This clone was recorded a few times. Other DNA sequences in this specimen translate into the identical CDR3. The TCR originated in a man between 18 and 29 years old in good health. Some clones in this sample may be carry-over from other donors' samples. Input material: memory CD4+ T cells from PBMCs. Subset in this sample: CD45RA-negative fraction. The chain is built from TRBV7-2 and TRBJ2-7, with D perhaps matching TRBD1 or TRBD2 (5 bases each). CDR3 sequence reads: CASTPGPTYEQYF. CDR3 coding DNA: TGTGCCAGCACCCCGGGACCTACCTACGAGCAGTACTTC.